One sample yielded the 18 T cell receptor beta chains listed below, sequenced in a study of T cell repertoires in cytomegalovirus infection. These receptors lack a known antigen. TCRdb reprocessed the reads via MiXCR and lists one record per CDR3 protein. The table lists about 770,000 distinct CDR3 sequences, 25% to 35% of them singletons. The starting material was cultured CD8+ T cells from PBMCs, obtained from culture after CMV antigen stimulation. Every receptor here comes from a human donor in good health (CMV status not recorded). Some clones in this sample may be carry-over from other donors' samples.

This clonotype has only a few counts. The genes are TRBV2 and TRBJ1-6, with 8 bases identical to TRBD1. Germline V gene sequence: CDR1 SNHLY, CDR2 FYNNEI. The CDR3 contains 17 residues. V was clipped by 3 bases and J by 5 bases; unmatched bases: 9. CDR3 loop: CASSDPSGQGDNSPLHF. Here the CDR3 DNA reads TGTGCCAGCAGTGATCCCTCCGGACAGGGCGATAATTCACCCCTCCACTTT.

The CDR3 is CASSYGGYLREPKNTEAFF. The CDR3 nucleotides are TGTGCCAGCAGTTACGGAGGATACCTCCGAGAACCAAAGAACACTGAAGCTTTCTTT. The J gene is TRBJ1-1, the V gene TRBV6-6; D ambiguous. V was pared by 2 bases and J by 1 base, with 23 bases between. CDR1 and CDR2 (germline): MNHNY, SVGAGI (reference sequence). The CDR3 totals 19 residues.

On this clonotype itself: A read error may be the cause here, since a much bigger clone is one base away. The chain combines TRBV7-9 with TRBJ1-5, with TRBD1 identical over 12 bases. CDR3 size: 15 residues. CDR1 is SEHNR and CDR2 is FQNEAQ in the germline V gene (reference sequence). CDR3 loop: CVSSAGTGGQQPQHF. The DNA for the CDR3 is TGTGTCAGCAGCGCAGGGACAGGGGGCCAGCAGCCCCAGCATTTT.

CDR3 in amino acids: CASSFPGPALDEAFF. Written as DNA, the CDR3 is TGTGCCAGCAGTTTCCCGGGACCGGCTTTGGATGAAGCTTTCTTT. The chain recombines TRBV12-3 or TRBV12-4 with TRBJ1-1; D perhaps matches TRBD1 (5 bases). The CDR3 extends over 15 amino acids. Trimming shortened V by 3 bases and J by 7 bases, and 18 bases separated the two germline ends.

This clonotype was picked up a small number of times. The chain recombines TRBV7-9 with TRBJ2-2; TRBD1 might be the D (6 bases). V shed 4 bases and J shed 6 bases, with 12 bases lying between them. The germline V gene encodes CDR1 SEHNR and CDR2 FQNEAQ (reference sequence). The CDR3 is made up of 14 amino acids. The CDR3: CASSSDSYAGELFF. DNA for the CDR3: TGTGCCAGCAGCTCGGACAGTTACGCCGGGGAGCTGTTTTTT.

The CDR3: CASSPYPVDRTQETQYF. In DNA form, the CDR3 reads TGTGCCAGCAGTCCATACCCGGTCGACAGGACACAAGAGACCCAGTACTTC. The chain recombines TRBV27 with TRBJ2-5; possibly TRBD1 for D (6 bases). Between the trimmed V and J ends, which lost 5 bases and 2 bases, there was a span of 21 bases. The CDR3 extends over 17 amino acids. From germline, CDR1 is MNHEY and CDR2 SMNVEV (reference sequence).

This rearrangement joins TRBV10-3 to TRBJ1-1; unclear D gene. The CDR3 contains 12 residues. V lost 2 bases, J lost 3 bases, and 4 bases lay in between. Germline V gene lookup returns CDR1 ENHRY and CDR2 SYGVKD. CDR3: CAISEVDTEAFF. The CDR3 DNA is TGTGCCATCAGTGAGGTCGACACTGAAGCTTTCTTT.

J is TRBJ1-2 and V is TRBV7-2; the D gene is possibly TRBD1 (5 bases). V lost 5 bases, J lost 0 bases, and 16 bases lay in between. This CDR3 has 16 residues. In germline, CDR1 is SGHTA, CDR2 FQGNSA. CDR3 region: CASSAGAGYTNYGYTF. CDR3 DNA sequence: TGTGCCAGCAGCGCCGGGGCGGGATATACTAACTATGGCTACACCTTC.

The V gene is TRBV7-9, the J gene TRBJ1-1; the match to TRBD1 covers 9 bases. The junction had 6 bases not matched to a gene; V was cut back by 6 bases and J by 1 base. CDR3 length: 15 amino acids. CDR1 is SEHNR, CDR2 FQNEAQ, per germline (reference sequence). The DNA of the CDR3 is TGTGCCAGCAGTTCGGGGACAGGGAGGAACACTGAAGCTTTCTTT. It translates to CASSSGTGRNTEAFF.

The rearrangement links TRBV2 to TRBJ2-4, with a weak D call TRBD2 (6 bases). The CDR3 contains 15 residues. The ends were cut back, 1 base at V and 3 bases at J, with 10 bases in the middle. The germline gives CDR1 SNHLY, CDR2 FYNNEI. CDR3 in amino acids: CASSEGGDGKNIQYF. The CDR3 DNA is TGTGCCAGCAGTGAAGGGGGGGACGGCAAAAACATTCAGTACTTC.

V gene TRBV14 combines with J gene TRBJ2-7; possible D gene TRBD2, 5 bases. CDR1 is SGHDN, CDR2 FVKESK, per germline. The CDR3 totals 13 residues. The V end was cut by 4 bases, the J end by 0 bases, with 7 bases between. In nucleotides, the CDR3 is TGTGCCAGCAGCCGTGGACTCTCCTACGAGCAGTACGTC. It yields the protein CASSRGLSYEQYV.

This chain joins TRBV6-1 and TRBJ2-7; 7 positions agree with TRBD2. Germline lookup yields CDR1 MNHNS and CDR2 SASEGT. This CDR3 has 12 amino acids. With 7 bases clipped from V and 8 bases from J, the junction kept 8 bases outside the gene matches. The chain's CDR3 is CASNGAGRQQYF. The CDR3, as DNA: TGTGCCAGCAATGGAGCGGGGAGACAGCAGTACTTC.

This clonotype was picked up a small number of times. The chain has TRBV6-1 and TRBJ2-1; 9 positions agree with TRBD1. The J segment lost 0 bases and the V segment lost 9 bases, leaving 9 bases of the junction unmatched. From germline, CDR1 is MNHNS and CDR2 SASEGT. This CDR3 is built from 16 residues. As DNA, the CDR3 is TGTGCCAGTCTGGACAGGGGACTCGGCTCCTACAATGAGCAGTTCTTC. Its translation: CASLDRGLGSYNEQFF.

This clonotype appeared a few times. The chain carries TRBV7-9 and TRBJ2-7; D is unresolved. Germline lookup yields CDR1 SEHNR and CDR2 FQNEAQ (reference sequence). V lost 5 bases and J 1 base, leaving 9 bases between the germline ends. The CDR3 has 13 residues. CDR3 protein: CASSADGSYEQYV. CDR3 nucleotides: TGTGCCAGCAGCGCGGACGGATCCTACGAGCAGTACGTC.

The gene calls are TRBV19 and TRBJ2-2; 8 bases map to TRBD1. The CDR3 spans 16 residues. Losses at the gene ends were 2 bases for V and 5 bases for J; bases not matched to a gene: 7. CDR1 is LNHDA and CDR2 is SQIVND in the germline V gene (reference sequence). In DNA form, the CDR3 reads TGTGCCAGTAGTATACCCGGACAGGGTGGGACCGGGGAGCTGTTTTTT. Translated: CASSIPGQGGTGELFF.

The CDR3 is CASSLAGTGAFF. DNA of the CDR3: TGTGCCAGCAGCTTGGCCGGAACAGGGGCTTTCTTT. The chain links TRBV5-5 to TRBJ1-1; D may be TRBD1 (6 bases). The CDR3 contains 12 residues. Germline CDR1 and CDR2: SGHKS and YYEKEE (reference sequence). The V gene lost 0 bases and the J gene lost 11 bases, with 11 bases spanning the gap.

The chain uses TRBV28 and TRBJ2-1; 8 nucleotides match TRBD2. Unmatched junction bases numbered 9, after V lost 6 bases and J lost 5 bases. From germline, CDR1 is MDHEN and CDR2 SYDVKM. This CDR3 is built from 15 residues. CDR3 amino acids: CASRRHGLAHNEQFF. The CDR3 DNA sequence: TGTGCCAGCAGACGACACGGACTAGCCCACAATGAGCAGTTCTTC.

As DNA, the CDR3 is TGTGCCAGCAGCCCCAACCCCGGGGGCGGCTATGGCTACACCTTC. It translates to CASSPNPGGGYGYTF. The J gene is TRBJ1-2, the V gene TRBV7-3; a possible D gene is TRBD1 (6 bases). Germline CDR1 and CDR2: SGHTA and FQGTGA. This CDR3 has 15 residues. The V end lost 5 bases, the J end lost 4 bases, and 17 bases lay between the germline ends.